This T cell receptor beta chain was captured in a study of blood T cell repertoires in COVID-19. Turning to the study itself: The study drew acute and convalescent COVID-19 samples from the United States, Italy and Spain. In each case, the material was cDNA or gDNA derived from T cells, B-cell-depleted T cells, or PBMCs.

Per the original data handling: Amplifying reference gene primers gave estimates of nucleated cell counts. The data were produced by immunoSEQ multiplex PCR, yet TCRdb's version contains in-frame clones alone and is incomplete. V and J calls and clone size follow that table, whereas D and trimming were derived from the DNA. Of 35,000 to 50,000 clones listed, around 80% were seen once; the top ten hold less than 7%. CDR1 and CDR2 (germline): MNHEY, SMNVEV (reference sequence). Trimming stripped 3 bases from V and 6 bases from J, with 8 bases between. There are 13 residues in the CDR3. V usage is TRBV27 and J usage is TRBJ2-2; perhaps TRBD1 as D (5 bases). The sample consisted of peripheral blood. This TCR derives from an elderly woman with acute or convalescent COVID-19. The DNA for the CDR3 is TGTGCCAGCAGTTTTACAGGACCCGGGGAGCTGTTTTTT. This gives the protein CASSFTGPGELFF.